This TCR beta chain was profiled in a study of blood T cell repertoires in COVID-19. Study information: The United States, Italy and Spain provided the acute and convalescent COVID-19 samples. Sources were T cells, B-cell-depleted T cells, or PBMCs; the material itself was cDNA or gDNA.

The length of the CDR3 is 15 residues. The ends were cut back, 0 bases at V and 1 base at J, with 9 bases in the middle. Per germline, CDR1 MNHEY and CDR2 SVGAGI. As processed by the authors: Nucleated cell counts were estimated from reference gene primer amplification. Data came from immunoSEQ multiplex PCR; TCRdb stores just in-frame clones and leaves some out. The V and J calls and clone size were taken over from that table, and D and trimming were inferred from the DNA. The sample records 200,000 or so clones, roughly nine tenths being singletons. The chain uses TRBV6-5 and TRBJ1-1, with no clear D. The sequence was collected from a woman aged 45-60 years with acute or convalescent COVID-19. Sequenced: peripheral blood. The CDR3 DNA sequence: TGTGCCAGCAGTTACTCGGCTGCGGGGAACACTGAAGCTTTCTTT. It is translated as CASSYSAAGNTEAFF.